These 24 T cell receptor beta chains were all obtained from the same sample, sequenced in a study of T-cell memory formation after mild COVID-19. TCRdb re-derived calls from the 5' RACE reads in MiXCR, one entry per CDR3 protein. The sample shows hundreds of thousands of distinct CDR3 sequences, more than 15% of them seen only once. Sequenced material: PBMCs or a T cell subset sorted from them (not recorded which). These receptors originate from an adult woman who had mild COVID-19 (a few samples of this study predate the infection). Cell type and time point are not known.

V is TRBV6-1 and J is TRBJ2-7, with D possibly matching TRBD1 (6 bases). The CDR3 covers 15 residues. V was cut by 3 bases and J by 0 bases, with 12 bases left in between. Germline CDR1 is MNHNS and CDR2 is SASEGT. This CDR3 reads CASSDGTLSSYEQYF. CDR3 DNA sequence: TGTGCCAGCAGTGACGGGACACTTAGCTCCTACGAGCAGTACTTC.

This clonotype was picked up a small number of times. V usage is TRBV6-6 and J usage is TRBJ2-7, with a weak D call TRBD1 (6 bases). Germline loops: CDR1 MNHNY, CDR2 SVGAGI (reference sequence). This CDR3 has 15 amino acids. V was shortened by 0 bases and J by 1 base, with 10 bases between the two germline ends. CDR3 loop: CASSYSGGQSYEQYF. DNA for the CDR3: TGTGCCAGCAGTTACTCAGGGGGACAATCCTACGAGCAGTACTTC.

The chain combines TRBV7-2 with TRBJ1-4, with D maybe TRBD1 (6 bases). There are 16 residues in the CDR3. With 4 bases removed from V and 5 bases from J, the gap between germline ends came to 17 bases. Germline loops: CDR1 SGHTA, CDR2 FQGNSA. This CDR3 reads CASSSPLGQPNEKLFF. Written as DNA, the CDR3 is TGTGCCAGCAGCTCACCCCTCGGACAGCCAAATGAAAAACTGTTTTTT.

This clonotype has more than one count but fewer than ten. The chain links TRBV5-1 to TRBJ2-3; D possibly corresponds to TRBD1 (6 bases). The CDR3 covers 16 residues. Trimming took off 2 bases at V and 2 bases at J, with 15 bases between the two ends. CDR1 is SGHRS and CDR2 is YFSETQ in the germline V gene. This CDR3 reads CASSLGGAPYTDTQYF. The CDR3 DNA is TGCGCCAGCAGCTTAGGGGGAGCGCCTTACACAGATACGCAGTATTTT.

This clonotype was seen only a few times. The CDR3 loop is CASSERWRSSYNEQFF. CDR3 nucleotide sequence: TGTGCCAGCAGCGAACGCTGGAGGAGCTCCTACAATGAGCAGTTCTTC. The V call is TRBV9, the J call TRBJ2-1; perhaps TRBD2 as D (5 bases). Trimming took 3 bases from V and 0 from J, leaving 13 bases between them. This CDR3 has 16 amino acids. Germline-derived CDR1 and CDR2 are SGDLS and YYNGEE.

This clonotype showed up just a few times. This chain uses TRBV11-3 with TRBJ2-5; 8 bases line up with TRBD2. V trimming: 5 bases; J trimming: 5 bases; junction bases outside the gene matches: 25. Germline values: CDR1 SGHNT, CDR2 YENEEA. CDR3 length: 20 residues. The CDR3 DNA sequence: TGTGCCAGCAGCCCCCGGGGGGGGGCCGAGGGGCAACTAGCGTCGGAGACCCAGTACTTC. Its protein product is CASSPRGGAEGQLASETQYF.

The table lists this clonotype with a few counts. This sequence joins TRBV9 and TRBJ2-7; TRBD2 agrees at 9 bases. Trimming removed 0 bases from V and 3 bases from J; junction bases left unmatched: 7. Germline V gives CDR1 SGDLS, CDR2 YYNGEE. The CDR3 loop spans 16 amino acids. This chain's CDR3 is CASSVAPSGTYYEQYF. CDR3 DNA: TGTGCCAGCAGCGTAGCTCCTAGCGGGACCTACTACGAGCAGTACTTC.

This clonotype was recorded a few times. The CDR3 loop reads CASSPTPAGIETQYF. CDR3 sequence (DNA): TGTGCCAGCAGCCCAACCCCAGCGGGGATTGAGACCCAGTACTTC. The rearrangement joins TRBV7-3 to TRBJ2-5; 7 bases line up with TRBD2. The CDR3 has 15 residues. After removal of 5 bases from V and 5 bases from J, the junction contained 11 bases not matched to a gene. The V gene's germline CDR1 is SGHTA and CDR2 FQGTGA.

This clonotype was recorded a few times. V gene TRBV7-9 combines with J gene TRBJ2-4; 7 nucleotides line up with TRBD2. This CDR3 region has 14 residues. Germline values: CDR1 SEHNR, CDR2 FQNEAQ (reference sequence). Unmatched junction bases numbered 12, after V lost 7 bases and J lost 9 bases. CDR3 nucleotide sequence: TGTGCCAGCATCGCGGGGGAAGGCCCTATCATTCAGTACTTC. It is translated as CASIAGEGPIIQYF.

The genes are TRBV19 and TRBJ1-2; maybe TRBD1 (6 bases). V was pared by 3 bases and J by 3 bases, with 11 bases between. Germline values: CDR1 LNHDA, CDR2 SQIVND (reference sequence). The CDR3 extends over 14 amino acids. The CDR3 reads CASSMEGGDYGYTF. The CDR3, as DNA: TGTGCCAGTAGTATGGAGGGGGGCGACTATGGCTACACCTTC.

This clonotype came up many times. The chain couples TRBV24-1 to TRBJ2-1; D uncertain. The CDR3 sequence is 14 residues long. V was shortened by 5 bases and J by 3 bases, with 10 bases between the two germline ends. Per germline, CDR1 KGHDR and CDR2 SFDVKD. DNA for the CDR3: TGTGCCACCAGTGTATCGGGTCTCTACAATGAGCAGTTCTTC. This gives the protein CATSVSGLYNEQFF.

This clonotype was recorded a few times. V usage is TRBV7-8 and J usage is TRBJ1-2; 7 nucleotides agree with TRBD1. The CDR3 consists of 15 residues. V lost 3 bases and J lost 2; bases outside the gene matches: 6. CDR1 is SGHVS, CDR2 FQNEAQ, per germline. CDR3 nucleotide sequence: TGTGCCAGCAGCTTCGGGACAGTGAACAACTATGGCTACACCTTC. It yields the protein CASSFGTVNNYGYTF.

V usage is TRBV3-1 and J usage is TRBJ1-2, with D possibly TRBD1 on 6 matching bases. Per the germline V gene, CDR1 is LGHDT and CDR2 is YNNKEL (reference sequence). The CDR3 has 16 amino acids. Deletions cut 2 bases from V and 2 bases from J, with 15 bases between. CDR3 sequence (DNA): TGTGCCAGCAGCCAACCGGGACATCAGAGGAACTATGGCTACACCTTC. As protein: CASSQPGHQRNYGYTF.

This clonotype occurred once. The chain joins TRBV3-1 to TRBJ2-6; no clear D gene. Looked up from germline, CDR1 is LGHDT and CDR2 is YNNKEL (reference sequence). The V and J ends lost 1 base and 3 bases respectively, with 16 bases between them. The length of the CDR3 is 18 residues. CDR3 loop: CASSQGLKRVIGANVLTF. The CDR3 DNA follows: TGTGCCAGCAGCCAAGGATTAAAAAGGGTAATTGGGGCCAACGTCCTGACTTTC.

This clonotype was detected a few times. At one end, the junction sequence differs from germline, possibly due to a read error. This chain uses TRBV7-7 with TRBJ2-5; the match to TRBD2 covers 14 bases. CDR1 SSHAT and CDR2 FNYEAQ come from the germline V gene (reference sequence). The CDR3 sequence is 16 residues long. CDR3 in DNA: TGTGCTAGCAGCCTGGGACTAGCGGGAGTCCCAGAGACCCAGTACTTC. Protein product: CASSLGLAGVPETQYF.

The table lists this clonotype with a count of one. DNA of the CDR3: TGTGCCAGCAGCCCGGACGCTAGCGGGGGGTACAATGAGCAGTTCTTC. This encodes CASSPDASGGYNEQFF. This rearrangement joins TRBV7-2 to TRBJ2-1, with 11 bases matching TRBD2. The ends lost 5 bases at V and 4 bases at J; junction bases unmatched: 7. Germline CDR1 is SGHTA and CDR2 is FQGNSA. This CDR3 has 16 residues.

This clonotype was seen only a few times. CDR3 protein: CASSLGGDGTDTQYF. In DNA, the CDR3 is TGTGCCAGCAGTTTGGGAGGGGACGGCACAGATACGCAGTATTTT. The chain has TRBV12-3 or TRBV12-4 and TRBJ2-3; 7 nucleotides agree with TRBD2. The V gene end was trimmed by 3 bases and the J gene end by 1 base; junction bases not matched to a gene: 4. This CDR3 has 15 residues.

The CDR3 DNA reads as TGTGCCAGCAGCCCCCACAGGGCTGGGGGTGAGCAGTTCTTC. Translated, it gives CASSPHRAGGEQFF. The gene calls are TRBV25-1 and TRBJ2-1; possible D gene TRBD1, 6 bases. In germline, CDR1 is MGHDK, CDR2 SYGVNS. The V gene lost 6 bases and the J gene lost 9 bases, with 18 bases spanning the gap. This CDR3 is built from 14 residues.

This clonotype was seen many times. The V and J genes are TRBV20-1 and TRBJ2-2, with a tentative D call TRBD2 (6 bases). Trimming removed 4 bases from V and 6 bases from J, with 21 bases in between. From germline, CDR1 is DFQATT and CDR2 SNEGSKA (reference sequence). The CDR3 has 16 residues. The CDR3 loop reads CSATRGSGLYAGELFF. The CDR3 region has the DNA TGCAGTGCTACCCGGGGTAGCGGCCTTTACGCCGGGGAGCTGTTTTTT.

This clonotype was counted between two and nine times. Here the CDR3 reads CASRYVSEQFF. The DNA for the CDR3 is TGTGCCAGCAGGTACGTCAGTGAGCAGTTCTTC. The rearrangement joins TRBV11-2 to TRBJ2-1; D uncertain. The ends were cut back, 6 bases at V and 9 bases at J, with 9 bases in the middle. Germline V CDR1 and CDR2: SGHAT, FQNNGV. The CDR3 is 11 amino acids.

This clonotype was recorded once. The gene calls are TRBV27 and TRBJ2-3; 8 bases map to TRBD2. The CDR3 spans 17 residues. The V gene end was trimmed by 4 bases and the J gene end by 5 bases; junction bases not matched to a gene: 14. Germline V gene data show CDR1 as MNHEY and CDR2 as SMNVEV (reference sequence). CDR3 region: CASSSLWIAGQVDTQYF. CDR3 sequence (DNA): TGTGCCAGCAGTTCTCTCTGGATAGCGGGGCAGGTAGATACGCAGTATTTT.

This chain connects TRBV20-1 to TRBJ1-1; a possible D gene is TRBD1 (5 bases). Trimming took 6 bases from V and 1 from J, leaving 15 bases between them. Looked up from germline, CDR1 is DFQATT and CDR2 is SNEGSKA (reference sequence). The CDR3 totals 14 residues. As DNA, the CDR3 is TGCAGTGCCATTAAGGGGCACAGGAACACTGAAGCTTTCTTT. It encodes CSAIKGHRNTEAFF.

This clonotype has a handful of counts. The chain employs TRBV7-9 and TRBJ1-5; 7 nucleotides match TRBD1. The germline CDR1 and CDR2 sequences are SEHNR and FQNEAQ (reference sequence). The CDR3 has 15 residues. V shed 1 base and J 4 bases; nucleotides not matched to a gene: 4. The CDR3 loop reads CASSLVGQVNQPQHF. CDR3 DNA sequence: TGTGCCAGCAGCTTAGTCGGACAGGTAAATCAGCCCCAGCATTTT.

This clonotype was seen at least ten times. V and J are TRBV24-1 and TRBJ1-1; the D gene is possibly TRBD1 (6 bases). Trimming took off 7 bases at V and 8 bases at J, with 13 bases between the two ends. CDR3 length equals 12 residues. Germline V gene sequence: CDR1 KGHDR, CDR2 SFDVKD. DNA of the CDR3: TGTGCCACCAGGACTTCACAGGGCGAAGCTTTCTTT. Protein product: CATRTSQGEAFF.